The 12 T cell receptor beta chains listed next were all sequenced from one sample in a study of blood T cell repertoires in COVID-19 (dated by TCRdb to the early 2020s). Receptors were amplified or captured by the immunoSEQ multiplex PCR assay. TCRdb re-hosts the immuneACCESS table, in-frame sequences only. Its copies lack some clones; in the studies checked, an unresolved V gene accounts for under half of them, and the cause for the rest is not known. The sample yields some 200,000 clones; more than 70% were counted once. The ten most abundant clones make up roughly 8.1% of the sample. The sample consisted of PBMCs or T cells enriched from blood (not recorded which). The receptors stem from a woman younger than 30 who had recovered from COVID-19.

This chain uses TRBV9 with TRBJ2-7; TRBD1 matches 9 bases. Germline CDR1 and CDR2: SGDLS and YYNGEE. The CDR3 has 14 residues. Germline trimming cut 6 bases from V and 6 bases from J; bases unmatched to any gene: 10. For the CDR3, the DNA is TGTGCCAGCACATCCGGGACAGGGCCTCTCGAGCAGTACTTC. Protein product: CASTSGTGPLEQYF.

The chain employs TRBV3-1 (or the pseudogene TRBV3-2) and TRBJ2-7; 11 bases agree with TRBD1. Trimming at V came to 5 bases and at J to 2 bases, leaving 14 bases not matched to a gene. CDR1 LGHDT and CDR2 YNNKEL come from the germline V gene (reference sequence). The CDR3 is 18 amino acids. The CDR3 DNA sequence: TGTGCCAGCAGCAAGAAATCCCCAGGGGACAGGGGGGCCTACGAGCAGTACTTC. Protein product: CASSKKSPGDRGAYEQYF.

The V and J genes are TRBV7-2 and TRBJ2-2; 11 bases align to TRBD2. The CDR3 has 15 amino acids. Germline CDR1 SGHTA, CDR2 FQGNSA. Trimming took 6 bases from V and 4 from J; bases not matched to a gene: 4. CDR3 residues: CASRSLAGVTGELFF. For the CDR3, the DNA is TGTGCCAGCAGGTCACTAGCGGGGGTCACCGGGGAGCTGTTTTTT.

CDR3 nucleotide sequence: TGTGCCAGCAGTGGCCGGACAGGGACAGTCGGATCACCCCTCCACTTT. It translates to CASSGRTGTVGSPLHF. The chain joins TRBV6-1 to TRBJ1-6, with 8 bases lining up with TRBD1. The CDR3 covers 16 residues. Germline-derived CDR1 and CDR2 are MNHNS and SASEGT. Trimming at V came to 4 bases and at J to 10 bases, leaving 12 bases not matched to a gene.

The chain recombines TRBV28 with TRBJ2-7; 11 positions agree with TRBD2. The V gene's germline CDR1 is MDHEN and CDR2 SYDVKM. V shed 10 bases and J 2 bases; nucleotides not matched to a gene: 4. The CDR3 has 13 amino acids. The CDR3 DNA reads TGTGCCACACAACTAGCGGGGGCCTACGAGCAGTACTTC. This sequence encodes CATQLAGAYEQYF.

The rearrangement uses TRBV7-6 and TRBJ1-5; possibly TRBD1 for D (6 bases). V lost 5 bases and J lost 6, with 23 bases in between. CDR3 length: 17 amino acids. Per the germline V gene, CDR1 is SGHVS and CDR2 is FNYEAQ. The CDR3 nucleotides read TGTGCCAGCAGCCGGGGGGGGGCAGGGGATCAGTTTCAGCCCCAGCATTTT. This encodes CASSRGGAGDQFQPQHF.

With respect to this clone: Its ends do not fully match the called genes, so a read error is possible. V and J are TRBV6-1 and TRBJ2-5; TRBD1 might be the D (6 bases). The CDR3 loop spans 14 amino acids. Germline V gene data show CDR1 as MNHNS and CDR2 as SASEGT. The CDR3 nucleotides are TGTGCCAGCAGAGAAGGGACATCCAAAGAGACCCAGTACTTC. Translated, it gives CASREGTSKETQYF.

V gene TRBV7-9 combines with J gene TRBJ2-1; the match to TRBD1 covers 7 bases. CDR1 and CDR2 (germline): SEHNR, FQNEAQ (reference sequence). The CDR3 contains 13 residues. The V and J ends lost 5 bases and 8 bases, in that order; junction bases with no gene match: 6. CDR3 in DNA: TGTGCCAGCAGCGCCACTACAGGGGATGAGCAGTTCTTC. Amino acids: CASSATTGDEQFF.

The CDR3: CASSLDITEAFF. The DNA for the CDR3 is TGTGCCAGCAGTCTCGACATCACTGAAGCTTTCTTT. The chain employs TRBV28 and TRBJ1-1; no clear D gene. V dropped 5 bases and J dropped 4 bases, with 8 bases sitting between them. CDR3 size: 12 residues. Germline CDR1 is MDHEN and CDR2 is SYDVKM.

The chain employs TRBV6-4 and TRBJ2-2; TRBD2 matches at 9 bases. Trimming removed 6 bases from V and 0 bases from J; junction bases left unmatched: 5. The germline V gene encodes CDR1 MRHNA and CDR2 SNTAGT. The CDR3 totals 16 residues. CDR3 amino acids: CASRPSGAANTGELFF. The CDR3, as DNA: TGTGCCAGCAGACCTAGCGGGGCTGCGAACACCGGGGAGCTGTTTTTT.

The gene calls are TRBV18 and TRBJ1-5; D is unclear. The length of the CDR3 is 13 residues. V lost 2 bases to trimming and J lost 4 bases, with 6 bases between them. The germline CDR1 and CDR2 sequences are KGHSH and LQKENI. CDR3 sequence (DNA): TGTGCCAGCTCACCATCAGTGAATCAGCCCCAGCATTTT. Amino acids: CASSPSVNQPQHF.

The chain couples TRBV27 to TRBJ1-1; D is ambiguous. Germline CDR1 reads MNHEY; CDR2 reads SMNVEV (reference sequence). Trimming pared 3 bases from V and 1 base from J, leaving 21 bases between. The CDR3 totals 18 residues. CDR3 region: CASSLLFYGPEENTEAFF. CDR3 nucleotide sequence: TGTGCCAGCAGTTTGTTGTTTTATGGTCCCGAGGAGAACACTGAAGCTTTCTTT.